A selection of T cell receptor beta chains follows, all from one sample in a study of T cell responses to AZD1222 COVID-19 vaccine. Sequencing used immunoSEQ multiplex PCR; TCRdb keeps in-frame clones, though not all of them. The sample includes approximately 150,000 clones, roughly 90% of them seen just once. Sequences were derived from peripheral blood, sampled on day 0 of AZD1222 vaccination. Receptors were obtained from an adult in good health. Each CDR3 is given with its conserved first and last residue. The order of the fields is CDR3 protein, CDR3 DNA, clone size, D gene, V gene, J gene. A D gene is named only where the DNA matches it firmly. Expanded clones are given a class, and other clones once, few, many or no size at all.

CDR3 protein: CASSPPGAGNTIYF
CDR3 DNA: TGTGCCAGCAGTCCGCCCGGAGCTGGAAACACCATATATTTT
clone size: -
D gene: -
V gene: TRBV6-5
J gene: TRBJ1-3

CDR3 protein: CASSFTGQLYEQYF
CDR3 DNA: TGCGCCAGCAGCTTCACAGGACAGCTCTACGAGCAGTACTTC
clone size: -
D gene: -
V gene: TRBV5-1
J gene: TRBJ2-7

CDR3 protein: CASKGQPSSYNEQFF
CDR3 DNA: TGCGCCAGCAAGGGACAGCCTAGCTCCTACAATGAGCAGTTCTTC
clone size: -
D gene: TRBD1
V gene: TRBV5-1
J gene: TRBJ2-1

CDR3 protein: CASSPSYSNQPQHF
CDR3 DNA: TGTGCCAGCTCACCATCGTATAGCAATCAGCCCCAGCATTTT
clone size: -
D gene: -
V gene: TRBV18
J gene: TRBJ1-5

CDR3 protein: CATSDTMNTEAFF
CDR3 DNA: TGTGCCACCAGTGATACCATGAACACTGAAGCTTTCTTT
clone size: -
D gene: -
V gene: TRBV24-1
J gene: TRBJ1-1

CDR3 protein: CAANGGVRPLHF
CDR3 DNA: TGTGCGGCGAACGGGGGGGTTCGGCCCCTCCACTTT
clone size: -
D gene: -
V gene: TRBV7-3
J gene: TRBJ1-6

CDR3 protein: CASSPPRTGEGYTF
CDR3 DNA: TGTGCCAGCTCACCACCACGGACAGGGGAAGGCTACACCTTC
clone size: -
D gene: TRBD1
V gene: TRBV18
J gene: TRBJ1-2

CDR3 protein: CATTTAGQGNYGYTF
CDR3 DNA: TGTGCCACCACTACCGCGGGACAGGGGAACTATGGCTACACCTTC
clone size: -
D gene: TRBD1
V gene: TRBV5-4
J gene: TRBJ1-2

CDR3 protein: CASSQDNNSGNTIYF
CDR3 DNA: TGCGCCAGCAGCCAAGATAATAACTCTGGAAACACCATATATTTT
clone size: -
D gene: -
V gene: TRBV4-1
J gene: TRBJ1-3

CDR3 protein: CASSVEGLAGDEQFF
CDR3 DNA: TGTGCCAGCAGCGTAGAGGGACTAGCAGGCGATGAGCAGTTCTTC
clone size: -
D gene: TRBD2
V gene: TRBV9
J gene: TRBJ2-1

CDR3 protein: CASSLDRDRGHSYNSPLHF
CDR3 DNA: TGTGCCAGCAGCTTAGATCGGGACCGTGGGCACTCCTATAATTCACCCCTCCACTTT
clone size: -
D gene: -
V gene: TRBV11-3
J gene: TRBJ1-6

CDR3 protein: CASGREYFNYGYTF
CDR3 DNA: TGTGCCAGCGGCAGGGAGTATTTTAACTATGGCTACACCTTC
clone size: -
D gene: -
V gene: TRBV7-2
J gene: TRBJ1-2

CDR3 protein: CASSSGTGRTNEKLFF
CDR3 DNA: TGTGCCAGCAGTTCGGGGACGGGACGGACTAATGAAAAACTGTTTTTT
clone size: -
D gene: -
V gene: TRBV27
J gene: TRBJ1-4

CDR3 protein: CASSGNDRGLSDTQYF
CDR3 DNA: TGTGCCAGCAGCGGAAACGACAGGGGGCTGTCGGATACGCAGTATTTT
clone size: -
D gene: TRBD1
V gene: TRBV7-2
J gene: TRBJ2-3

CDR3 protein: CASSLRQGGTEAFF
CDR3 DNA: TGTGCCAGCAGCCTCAGACAGGGAGGGACTGAAGCTTTCTTT
clone size: -
D gene: TRBD1
V gene: TRBV3-1/TRBV3-2
J gene: TRBJ1-1

CDR3 protein: CASRVPGRRRTEAFF
CDR3 DNA: TGTGCCAGTAGAGTCCCGGGACGTCGGAGGACTGAAGCTTTCTTT
clone size: -
D gene: -
V gene: TRBV19
J gene: TRBJ1-1

CDR3 protein: CASSPGQGPRDEQYF
CDR3 DNA: TGCGCCAGCAGCCCAGGACAGGGGCCCAGGGACGAGCAGTACTTC
clone size: -
D gene: TRBD1
V gene: TRBV4-1
J gene: TRBJ2-7

CDR3 protein: CASSESRDRGVQSSYNEQFF
CDR3 DNA: TGTGCCAGCAGTGAAAGCCGGGACAGGGGAGTCCAGAGCTCCTACAATGAGCAGTTCTTC
clone size: -
D gene: TRBD1
V gene: TRBV6-1
J gene: TRBJ2-1

CDR3 protein: CASSATGTSGTYEQYF
CDR3 DNA: TGTGCCAGCAGCGCCACAGGGACTAGCGGAACCTACGAGCAGTACTTC
clone size: -
D gene: TRBD2
V gene: TRBV9
J gene: TRBJ2-7

CDR3 protein: CATSRESSGGNTEAFF
CDR3 DNA: TGTGCCACCAGCAGAGAGTCGTCTGGGGGCAACACTGAAGCTTTCTTT
clone size: -
D gene: -
V gene: TRBV15
J gene: TRBJ1-1

CDR3 protein: CASSSSNNSPLHF
CDR3 DNA: TGTGCCAGCAGCTCATCGAATAATTCACCCCTCCACTTT
clone size: -
D gene: -
V gene: TRBV7-9
J gene: TRBJ1-6

CDR3 protein: CASSAQGIGYEQYF
CDR3 DNA: TGTGCCAGCAGCGCACAGGGTATCGGCTACGAGCAGTACTTC
clone size: -
D gene: -
V gene: TRBV9
J gene: TRBJ2-7

CDR3 protein: CASNKQGTGELFF
CDR3 DNA: TGTGCCAGCAATAAACAGGGGACCGGGGAGCTGTTTTTT
clone size: -
D gene: TRBD1
V gene: TRBV3-1/TRBV3-2
J gene: TRBJ2-2

CDR3 protein: CASKGDTNYGYTF
CDR3 DNA: TGTGCCAGCAAAGGGGACACGAACTATGGCTACACCTTC
clone size: -
D gene: -
V gene: TRBV28
J gene: TRBJ1-2

CDR3 protein: CASSPRLAGDGELFF
CDR3 DNA: TGTGCCAGCAGCCCTCGACTAGCGGGAGACGGGGAGCTGTTTTTT
clone size: -
D gene: TRBD2
V gene: TRBV7-6
J gene: TRBJ2-2

CDR3 protein: CASSRRNSNQPQHF
CDR3 DNA: TGTGCCAGCAGCCGCCGGAATAGCAATCAGCCCCAGCATTTT
clone size: -
D gene: -
V gene: TRBV16
J gene: TRBJ1-5

CDR3 protein: CASSFFTGQNTEAFF
CDR3 DNA: TGTGCCAGCAGCTTTTTTACAGGACAGAACACTGAAGCTTTCTTT
clone size: -
D gene: -
V gene: TRBV7-9
J gene: TRBJ1-1

CDR3 protein: CASNQDSERETQYF
CDR3 DNA: TGTGCCAGTAACCAGGACAGCGAGCGGGAGACCCAGTACTTC
clone size: few
D gene: -
V gene: TRBV5-4
J gene: TRBJ2-5

CDR3 protein: CASTLLLGVTEAFF
CDR3 DNA: TGTGCCAGTACCCTATTACTCGGAGTCACTGAAGCTTTCTTT
clone size: -
D gene: -
V gene: TRBV19
J gene: TRBJ1-1

CDR3 protein: CASSPIVGNTIYF
CDR3 DNA: TGTGCCAGCAGCCCCATCGTAGGAAACACCATATATTTT
clone size: -
D gene: -
V gene: TRBV7-2
J gene: TRBJ1-3

CDR3 protein: CASSLVAGTYNEQFF
CDR3 DNA: TGTGCCAGCAGCTTAGTTGCCGGGACCTACAATGAGCAGTTCTTC
clone size: -
D gene: -
V gene: TRBV7-2
J gene: TRBJ2-1

CDR3 protein: CASSLGVEGNTGELFF
CDR3 DNA: TGTGCCAGCAGCTTAGGAGTTGAGGGGAACACCGGGGAGCTGTTTTTT
clone size: -
D gene: -
V gene: TRBV7-6
J gene: TRBJ2-2

CDR3 protein: CASSRAGGYYEQYF
CDR3 DNA: TGTGCCAGCAGCAGAGCGGGAGGATACTACGAGCAGTACTTC
clone size: -
D gene: TRBD2
V gene: TRBV7-8
J gene: TRBJ2-7

CDR3 protein: CASSLDWRGYNEQFF
CDR3 DNA: TGTGCCAGCAGCTTAGATTGGCGGGGATACAATGAGCAGTTCTTC
clone size: -
D gene: -
V gene: TRBV11-2
J gene: TRBJ2-1

CDR3 protein: CASSLRLAGVSTDTQYF
CDR3 DNA: TGTGCCAGCAGTCTACGACTAGCGGGGGTTAGCACAGATACGCAGTATTTT
clone size: -
D gene: TRBD2
V gene: TRBV28
J gene: TRBJ2-3

CDR3 protein: CASSQVLGTDTQYF
CDR3 DNA: TGTGCCAGCAGCCAAGTCTTAGGGACAGATACGCAGTATTTT
clone size: once
D gene: -
V gene: TRBV4-2
J gene: TRBJ2-3

CDR3 protein: CASSLAIGQPQHF
CDR3 DNA: TGTGCCAGCAGCTTGGCTATTGGTCAGCCCCAGCATTTT
clone size: -
D gene: -
V gene: TRBV5-6
J gene: TRBJ1-5

CDR3 protein: CASSLHGRLPGAYGYTF
CDR3 DNA: TGTGCCAGCAGCTTGCATGGACGGCTTCCCGGGGCCTATGGCTACACCTTC
clone size: -
D gene: -
V gene: TRBV7-8
J gene: TRBJ1-2

CDR3 protein: CASSPGTEAFF
CDR3 DNA: TGTGCCAGCTCACCAGGCACTGAAGCTTTCTTT
clone size: -
D gene: -
V gene: TRBV18
J gene: TRBJ1-1

CDR3 protein: CASSVGPGLEGYEQYF
CDR3 DNA: TGTGCCAGCAGCGTGGGCCCCGGGCTAGAAGGATACGAGCAGTACTTC
clone size: -
D gene: -
V gene: TRBV9
J gene: TRBJ2-7

CDR3 protein: CASQEAPQSIQYF
CDR3 DNA: TGTGCCAGCCAGGAGGCCCCGCAGAGCATTCAGTACTTC
clone size: -
D gene: -
V gene: TRBV5-5
J gene: TRBJ2-4

CDR3 protein: CATSRDRTSYEQYF
CDR3 DNA: TGTGCCACCAGCAGAGATCGAACATCCTACGAGCAGTACTTC
clone size: -
D gene: -
V gene: TRBV15
J gene: TRBJ2-7

CDR3 protein: CASSLVPGASRSGELFF
CDR3 DNA: TGTGCCAGCAGCTTGGTACCGGGGGCAAGTAGATCCGGGGAGCTGTTTTTT
clone size: -
D gene: -
V gene: TRBV5-6
J gene: TRBJ2-2

CDR3 protein: CSAFEAFF
CDR3 DNA: TGCAGTGCTTTCGAAGCTTTCTTT
clone size: -
D gene: -
V gene: TRBV20-1
J gene: TRBJ1-1

CDR3 protein: CASSPGQPNEKLFF
CDR3 DNA: TGCGCCAGCAGTCCGGGGCAGCCTAATGAAAAACTGTTTTTT
clone size: -
D gene: -
V gene: TRBV5-1
J gene: TRBJ1-4

CDR3 protein: CASSLGRGRSGTGELFF
CDR3 DNA: TGTGCCAGCAGCTTGGGCCGCGGGAGGTCGGGCACCGGGGAGCTGTTTTTT
clone size: -
D gene: TRBD2
V gene: TRBV5-4
J gene: TRBJ2-2

CDR3 protein: CASSPTGSPYEQYF
CDR3 DNA: TGTGCCAGCAGTCCAACCGGCTCCCCCTACGAGCAGTACTTC
clone size: -
D gene: -
V gene: TRBV7-3
J gene: TRBJ2-7

CDR3 protein: CASSSPGEGRTNIQYF
CDR3 DNA: TGTGCCAGCAGTTCCCCAGGGGAGGGAAGGACAAACATTCAGTACTTC
clone size: -
D gene: -
V gene: TRBV28
J gene: TRBJ2-4

CDR3 protein: CASARGSTDTQYF
CDR3 DNA: TGTGCCAGCGCTCGGGGCTCCACAGATACGCAGTATTTT
clone size: -
D gene: -
V gene: TRBV7-9
J gene: TRBJ2-3

CDR3 protein: CASSLTSGSLYEQYF
CDR3 DNA: TGCGCCAGCAGCCTAACTAGCGGGAGTTTATACGAGCAGTACTTC
clone size: once
D gene: TRBD2
V gene: TRBV5-1
J gene: TRBJ2-7

CDR3 protein: CASSFVENTEAFF
CDR3 DNA: TGTGCCAGCAGCTTTGTGGAGAACACTGAAGCTTTCTTT
clone size: -
D gene: -
V gene: TRBV7-9
J gene: TRBJ1-1

CDR3 protein: CASSSHDGSNEKLFF
CDR3 DNA: TGTGCCAGCAGTTCCCATGATGGTTCAAATGAAAAACTGTTTTTT
clone size: -
D gene: -
V gene: TRBV6-1
J gene: TRBJ1-4

CDR3 protein: CASSLVTGGEAFF
CDR3 DNA: TGTGCCAGCAGCTTAGTGACAGGGGGTGAAGCTTTCTTT
clone size: once
D gene: TRBD1
V gene: TRBV7-2
J gene: TRBJ1-1

CDR3 protein: CASSHHGTSGGRDTQYF
CDR3 DNA: TGCGCCAGCAGCCATCATGGGACTAGCGGGGGGAGGGATACGCAGTATTTT
clone size: -
D gene: TRBD2
V gene: TRBV4-3
J gene: TRBJ2-3

CDR3 protein: CASSISESQGNQPQHF
CDR3 DNA: TGTGCCAGTAGTATATCTGAATCTCAGGGCAATCAGCCCCAGCATTTT
clone size: -
D gene: -
V gene: TRBV19
J gene: TRBJ1-5

CDR3 protein: CATSAQGVGELFF
CDR3 DNA: TGTGCCACCAGCGCTCAGGGGGTCGGGGAGCTGTTTTTT
clone size: -
D gene: TRBD1
V gene: TRBV15
J gene: TRBJ2-2

CDR3 protein: CASSKQGRGSGNTIYF
CDR3 DNA: TGTGCCAGTAGTAAACAGGGACGAGGCTCTGGAAACACCATATATTTT
clone size: -
D gene: -
V gene: TRBV19
J gene: TRBJ1-3

CDR3 protein: CASSDSSSGALHF
CDR3 DNA: TGTGCCAGCAGTGACTCGAGTAGCGGGGCCCTCCACTTT
clone size: -
D gene: -
V gene: TRBV6-4
J gene: TRBJ1-6

CDR3 protein: CASSVGGPSNEQFF
CDR3 DNA: TGTGCCAGCAGTGTAGGAGGGCCTAGCAATGAGCAGTTCTTC
clone size: -
D gene: -
V gene: TRBV6-4
J gene: TRBJ2-1